What follows are 26 T cell receptor beta chains derived from one specimen sequenced in a study of blood T cells in healthy people across ages. A second roughly 6 to 12 cycle PCR used barcoded and J-beta primers. TCRdb redid the calling of the 5' RACE reads with MiXCR, one entry per CDR3 protein. The sample consists of about 690,000 distinct CDR3 sequences, around 41% of them appearing once. The sequencing sample was made of blood. The source of these receptors is an elderly man in good health.

The table lists this clonotype with a few counts. The chain is built from TRBV4-3 and TRBJ2-2; D may match TRBD1 or TRBD2 (5 bases each). The CDR3 sequence is 18 residues long. The V gene's germline CDR1 is LGHNA and CDR2 YSLEER. V lost 1 base to trimming and J lost 0 bases, with 15 bases between them. The CDR3 DNA is TGCGCCAGCAGCCAAGTCGGGACCCGGGGTACGAACACCGGGGAGCTGTTTTTT. It translates to CASSQVGTRGTNTGELFF.

This sequence joins TRBV11-2 and TRBJ2-3; the D is unclear. From germline, CDR1 is SGHAT and CDR2 FQNNGV. The length of the CDR3 is 12 residues. V lost 5 bases and J 7 bases, leaving 10 bases between the germline ends. The DNA for the CDR3 is TGTGCCAGCAGCCCCCATCCCAATACGCAGTATTTT. This encodes CASSPHPNTQYF.

The chain recombines TRBV20-1 with TRBJ1-4, with TRBD1 matching 10 bases. Trimming removed 3 bases from V and 8 bases from J; junction bases left unmatched: 6. CDR1 is DFQATT and CDR2 is SNEGSKA in the germline V gene (reference sequence). This CDR3 is 14 amino acids long. This CDR3 is CSASPPDRGEKLFF. The CDR3, as DNA: TGCAGTGCTAGCCCCCCGGACAGGGGGGAAAAACTGTTTTTT.

This clonotype has just a few counts. This chain joins TRBV3-1 and TRBJ2-3; 7 nucleotides match TRBD2. Germline lookup yields CDR1 LGHDT and CDR2 YNNKEL (reference sequence). J lost 3 bases, V lost 0 bases, and 6 bases had no gene match. CDR3 length equals 16 residues. Here the CDR3 reads CASSQDAAGPTDTQYF. DNA for the CDR3: TGTGCCAGCAGCCAAGATGCAGCGGGGCCAACAGATACGCAGTATTTT.

This clonotype was observed a few times. J is TRBJ1-1 and V is TRBV7-2; 8 bases fit TRBD1. J gave up 4 bases and V 5 bases, and 9 bases lay outside the gene matches. The CDR3 extends over 15 amino acids. Germline lookup yields CDR1 SGHTA and CDR2 FQGNSA. The CDR3 sequence: CASSRAGGWVTEAFF. The CDR3 DNA sequence: TGTGCCAGCAGCAGAGCAGGGGGCTGGGTCACTGAAGCTTTCTTT. Together with reference TRBV7-2 and TRBJ1-1, the CDR3 gives the full variable domain: GAGVSQSPSNKVTEKGKDVELRCDPISGHTALYWYRQSLGQGLEFLIYFQGNSAPDKSGLPSDRFSAERTGGSVSTLTIQRTQQEDSAVYLCASSRAGGWVTEAFFGQGTRLTVV.

The chain couples TRBV2 to TRBJ2-7; 7 positions agree with TRBD1. Germline V gene sequence: CDR1 SNHLY, CDR2 FYNNEI. This CDR3 region has 14 residues. The V segment lost 7 bases and the J segment 3 bases; nucleotides outside the gene matches: 9. The CDR3 reads CASTLLTGNYEQYF. The CDR3 DNA follows: TGTGCCAGCACCCTTTTGACAGGGAACTACGAGCAGTACTTC.

The chain recombines TRBV7-2 with TRBJ2-5; D may be TRBD2 (5 bases). This CDR3 is built from 12 residues. V dropped 2 bases and J dropped 9 bases, with 10 bases sitting between them. Germline values: CDR1 SGHTA, CDR2 FQGNSA. The CDR3 DNA reads as TGTGCCAGCAGCTTATTAATGGAGGCCCAGTACTTC. Translated, it gives CASSLLMEAQYF.

The chain is built from TRBV29-1 and TRBJ1-2; 9 nucleotides agree with TRBD1. Per germline, CDR1 SQVTM and CDR2 ANQGSEA. CDR3 size: 13 residues. Trimming cost V 3 bases and J 6 bases; bases outside gene matches: 5. CDR3 protein: CSVEEGQGNGYTF. In nucleotides, the CDR3 is TGCAGCGTTGAGGAAGGACAGGGGAATGGCTACACCTTC.

The chain combines TRBV6-4 with TRBJ2-7; perhaps TRBD1 as D (6 bases). CDR1 MRHNA and CDR2 SNTAGT come from the germline V gene. This CDR3 spans 15 amino acids. Between the trimmed V and J ends, which lost 2 bases and 3 bases, there was a span of 14 bases. The CDR3 spells CASSDARTAYYEQYF. As DNA, the CDR3 is TGTGCCAGCAGTGACGCAAGGACAGCCTACTACGAGCAGTACTTC.

This clonotype was counted a few times. The genes are TRBV3-1 and TRBJ2-1; tentatively, D is TRBD1 or TRBD2 (5 bases each). CDR1 is LGHDT, CDR2 YNNKEL, per germline (reference sequence). This CDR3 contains 16 residues. The V and J ends lost 3 bases and 4 bases respectively, with 16 bases between them. CDR3: CASSQRASGPYNEQFF. Here the CDR3 DNA reads TGTGCCAGCAGCCAGAGGGCCTCGGGACCGTACAATGAGCAGTTCTTC.

The V gene is TRBV20-1, the J gene TRBJ2-7; D may be TRBD1 (6 bases). The germline V and J ends were trimmed by 0 bases and 2 bases, with 11 bases remaining between them. This CDR3 comprises 14 residues. Per germline, CDR1 DFQATT and CDR2 SNEGSKA (reference sequence). The CDR3 coding sequence is TGCAGTGCTAGAGACCCCAGGGGCACCTACGAGCAGTACTTC. It specifies CSARDPRGTYEQYF.

About this clonotype itself: The junction does not match germline at one end; this may be a read error. J is TRBJ1-5 and V is TRBV7-2; D gene unclear. The germline gives CDR1 SGHTA, CDR2 FQGNSA. The CDR3 length is 15 residues. CDR3 region: CASSSRVGYNRPQHF. CDR3 DNA: TGTGCCAGCAGCTCCCGTGTGGGATACAATCGGCCCCAGCATTTT.

This chain connects TRBV2 to TRBJ2-7; either TRBD1 or TRBD2 may supply D (5 bases each). The germline CDR1 and CDR2 sequences are SNHLY and FYNNEI. CDR3 length: 16 residues. V lost 3 bases, J lost 4 bases, and 19 bases lay in between. The CDR3 DNA follows: TGTGCCAGCAGTGACCTCGACAGTTTTAGGAGGTACGAGCAGTACTTC. This translates into CASSDLDSFRRYEQYF. Full variable domain (rest looked up from reference TRBV2 and TRBJ2-7): EPEVTQTPSHQVTQMGQEVILRCVPISNHLYFYWYRQILGQKVEFLVSFYNNEISEKSEIFDDQFSVERPDGSNFTLKIRSTKLEDSAMYFCASSDLDSFRRYEQYFGPGTRLTVT.

This rearrangement joins TRBV5-6 to TRBJ2-5; 7 bases are shared with TRBD1. The CDR3 spans 15 residues. Germline-derived CDR1 and CDR2 are SGHDT and YYEEEE. Trimming removed 4 bases from V and 3 bases from J; junction bases left unmatched: 9. CDR3 nucleotide sequence: TGTGCCAGCAGCGGCACGGGACAGCTTAAAGAGACCCAGTACTTC. It codes for CASSGTGQLKETQYF.

V is TRBV6-2 or TRBV6-3 and J is TRBJ1-1; 9 bases line up with TRBD1. The germline gives CDR1 MNHEY, CDR2 SVGEGT. CDR3 length: 15 residues. The trim removed 7 bases at V and 4 bases at J, leaving 10 bases unmatched. As DNA, the CDR3 is TGTGCCAGCACCCCCCAAGGACAGGGGATCACTGAAGCTTTCTTT. Amino acid sequence: CASTPQGQGITEAFF.

The chain carries TRBV3-1 and TRBJ2-5; 7 nucleotides line up with TRBD2. The V gene end was trimmed by 1 base and the J gene end by 5 bases; junction bases not matched to a gene: 10. The CDR3 is 16 residues long. In germline, CDR1 is LGHDT, CDR2 YNNKEL (reference sequence). The chain's CDR3 is CASSQGLGEGLETQYF. The DNA for the CDR3 is TGTGCCAGCAGCCAAGGTCTCGGGGAGGGTCTGGAGACCCAGTACTTC.

V is TRBV14 and J is TRBJ2-4, with D possibly being TRBD1 or TRBD2 (5 bases each). The CDR3 is made up of 13 amino acids. From germline, CDR1 is SGHDN and CDR2 FVKESK. Trimming took off 3 bases at V and 8 bases at J, with 11 bases between the two ends. In DNA, the CDR3 is TGTGCCAGCAGCCAGGGGGTAGCTGACATTCAGTACTTC. Protein sequence: CASSQGVADIQYF.

This sequence joins TRBV10-1 and TRBJ2-5; a possible D gene is TRBD2 (6 bases). The CDR3 is 13 residues long. V was shortened by 4 bases and J by 5 bases, with 11 bases between the two germline ends. The germline gives CDR1 WNHNN, CDR2 SYGVQD (reference sequence). CDR3 sequence: CASSVGGSETQYF. As DNA, the CDR3 is TGCGCCAGCAGTGTGGGGGGTTCCGAGACCCAGTACTTC.

V gene TRBV4-1 combines with J gene TRBJ2-1; TRBD2 matches at 9 bases. CDR3 size: 15 residues. Germline values: CDR1 MGHRA, CDR2 YSYEKL. The trim removed 6 bases at V and 10 bases at J, leaving 13 bases unmatched. CDR3 in DNA: TGCGCCAGCAGGGTTAGCGGGGGAGCCCCCAAAGAGCAGTTCTTC. It is translated as CASRVSGGAPKEQFF.

The V and J genes are TRBV6-5 and TRBJ2-1, with 7 bases identical to TRBD1. Germline V gene lookup returns CDR1 MNHEY and CDR2 SVGAGI. The ends lost 6 bases at V and 7 bases at J; junction bases unmatched: 12. CDR3 length equals 15 residues. The CDR3 sequence: CASSDSPGQSNEQFF. For the CDR3, the DNA is TGTGCCAGCAGCGATAGTCCGGGACAGAGTAATGAGCAGTTCTTC.

The gene calls are TRBV3-1 and TRBJ1-6, with TRBD1 matching over 7 bases. The CDR3 extends over 15 amino acids. V gave up 3 bases and J gave up 9 bases; unmatched junction bases: 8. Germline CDR1 reads LGHDT; CDR2 reads YNNKEL (reference sequence). The CDR3 here is CASSQGQPQSSPLHF. Here the CDR3 DNA reads TGTGCCAGCAGCCAGGGACAGCCCCAATCTTCACCCCTCCACTTT.

The chain recombines TRBV6-2 or TRBV6-3 with TRBJ1-1; D is perhaps TRBD1 (5 bases). Germline CDR1 MNHEY, CDR2 SVGEGT. The CDR3 runs to 14 residues. V was clipped by 6 bases and J by 4 bases, with 15 bases between them. CDR3 nucleotides: TGTGCCAGCAGCTGGGCCCCGGGGGGCACTGAAGCTTTCTTT. Amino acid sequence: CASSWAPGGTEAFF.

This clonotype was counted between two and nine times. This rearrangement joins TRBV15 to TRBJ2-7; 12 nucleotides agree with TRBD2. Trimming at V came to 2 bases and at J to 2 bases, leaving 1 base not matched to a gene. CDR3 length: 15 residues. Germline CDR1 is LNHNV and CDR2 is YYDKDF (reference sequence). This chain's CDR3 is CATSRSSGRAYEQYF. CDR3 sequence (DNA): TGTGCCACCAGCAGATCTAGCGGGAGGGCCTACGAGCAGTACTTC. The full variable domain, in which reference TRBV15 and TRBJ2-7 provide the parts outside the CDR3, is DAMVIQNPRYQVTQFGKPVTLSCSQTLNHNVMYWYQQKSSQAPKLLFHYYDKDFNNEADTPDNFQSRRPNTSFCFLDIRSPGLGDTAMYLCATSRSSGRAYEQYFGPGTRLTVT.

The rearrangement joins TRBV30 to TRBJ1-2; 9 positions agree with TRBD1. Looked up from germline, CDR1 is GTSNPN and CDR2 is SVGIG (reference sequence). There are 12 residues in the CDR3. V trimming: 5 bases; J trimming: 3 bases; junction bases outside the gene matches: 1. Here the CDR3 DNA reads TGTGCCTGGGACAGGGGGGACTATGGCTACACCTTC. Protein product: CAWDRGDYGYTF.

The genes are TRBV6-2 or TRBV6-3 and TRBJ2-1, with 7 bases identical to TRBD1. CDR1 and CDR2 (germline): MNHEY, SVGEGT. The CDR3 contains 14 residues. With V trimmed by 11 bases and J by 9 bases, 16 bases remained unmatched. CDR3 nucleotide sequence: TGTGCCGCCTCAAGACAGGGAGTTCGCGGTGAGCAGTTCTTC. It yields the protein CAASRQGVRGEQFF.

The chain employs TRBV19 and TRBJ1-1; D may be TRBD1 (6 bases). V lost 6 bases and J 5 bases, leaving 16 bases between the germline ends. The CDR3 has 14 residues. Germline CDR1 is LNHDA and CDR2 is SQIVND (reference sequence). The CDR3: CASSRGPFGTEAFF. The CDR3, as DNA: TGTGCCAGTAGCAGGGGTCCGTTCGGGACTGAAGCTTTCTTT.